The present TCR beta chain was sequenced within a study of blood T cell repertoires in COVID-19. Across the study: COVID-19 samples, acute and convalescent, were from the United States, Italy and Spain. T cells, B-cell-depleted T cells, or PBMCs supplied cDNA or gDNA.

Enrolled through a virtual design, the participants were between roughly 18 and 89 years of age and came from approximately 25 US areas. CDR3 length: 15 amino acids. CDR1 is SGHRS, CDR2 YFSETQ, per germline. V lost 4 bases, J lost 2 bases, and 4 bases stayed unmatched. Original handling: Reference gene primer amplification yielded estimated nucleated cell counts. The table came from immunoSEQ multiplex PCR; TCRdb's copy has only in-frame clones and leaves some out. V and J calls and clone size come straight from that table; D and trimming were deduced from the DNA. The sample records approximately 240,000 clones, 75% to 95% being singletons.

This sequence was found in a woman aged 18-30 years who had recovered from COVID-19. The chain recombines TRBV5-1 with TRBJ2-5; 11 bases match TRBD2. Source material: PBMCs or T cells enriched from blood (not recorded which). The CDR3 DNA is TGCGCCAGCAGCCTCGGGACTAGCGGTCAAGAGACCCAGTACTTC. It codes for CASSLGTSGQETQYF.